This T cell receptor (beta chain) was captured by sequencing in a study of cytomegalovirus exposure and HLA in healthy donors. The CDR3 loop spans 14 amino acids. The junction had 3 bases not matched to a gene; V was cut back by 7 bases and J by 1 base. The germline V gene has CDR1 SNHLY and CDR2 FYNNEI. Primers included in the PCR were 60 Vbeta and 13 Jbeta primers. The repertoire was sequenced with immunoSEQ multiplex PCR; TCRdb's copy has only in-frame clones and lacks some. This table holds tens of thousands of clones, roughly 63% found once. The genes are TRBV2 and TRBJ2-7, with 11 bases aligning to TRBD2. The receptor was derived from a boy aged 5 to 17 in good health and CMV-seropositive. The sequenced material came from PBMCs. CDR3 residues: CASTSGRSSYEQYF. For the CDR3, the DNA is TGTGCCAGCACTAGCGGGAGGTCTTCCTACGAGCAGTACTTC.